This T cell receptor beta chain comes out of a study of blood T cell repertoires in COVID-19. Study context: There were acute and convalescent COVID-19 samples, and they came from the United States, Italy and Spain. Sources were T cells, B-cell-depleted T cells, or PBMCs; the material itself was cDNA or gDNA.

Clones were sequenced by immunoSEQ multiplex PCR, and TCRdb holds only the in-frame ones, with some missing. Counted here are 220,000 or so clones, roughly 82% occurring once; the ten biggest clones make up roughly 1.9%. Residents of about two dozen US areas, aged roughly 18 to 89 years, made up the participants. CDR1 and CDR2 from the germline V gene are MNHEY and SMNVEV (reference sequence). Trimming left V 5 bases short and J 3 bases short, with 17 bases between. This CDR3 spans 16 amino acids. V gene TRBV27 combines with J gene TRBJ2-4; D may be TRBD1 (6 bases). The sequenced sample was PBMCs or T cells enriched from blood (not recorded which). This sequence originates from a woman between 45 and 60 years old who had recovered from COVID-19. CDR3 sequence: CASSAEFDRLKNIQYF. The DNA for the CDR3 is TGTGCCAGCAGTGCAGAATTCGACAGGCTCAAAAACATTCAGTACTTC.